One sample yielded the 21 T cell receptor beta chains listed below, sequenced in a study of T cell repertoires in cytomegalovirus infection. TCRdb redid the calling of the reads with MiXCR, one entry per CDR3 protein. The sample has about 530,000 distinct CDR3 sequences, 26% seen once. The specimen sequenced was PBMCs. The receptors were sampled from a human donor in good health (CMV status not recorded). Some clones in this sample may be carry-over from other donors' samples.

This clonotype was seen more than once but under ten times. The chain carries TRBV5-1 and TRBJ2-3; D perhaps matches TRBD2 (5 bases). The V end lost 2 bases, the J end lost 2 bases, and 15 bases lay between the germline ends. From germline, CDR1 is SGHRS and CDR2 YFSETQ. This CDR3 has 16 amino acids. CDR3 bases: TGCGCCAGCAGCTTAGGAGTGGGAGCCCTCACAGATACGCAGTATTTT. It yields the protein CASSLGVGALTDTQYF.

There are many counts of this clonotype. The genes are TRBV7-2 and TRBJ2-1, with TRBD1 matching 11 bases. J gave up 7 bases and V 1 base, and 6 bases lay outside the gene matches. Per the germline V gene, CDR1 is SGHTA and CDR2 is FQGNSA. This CDR3 spans 16 amino acids. The CDR3 sequence is CASSLDSGTGGNEQFF. The CDR3 DNA follows: TGTGCCAGCAGCTTAGATTCGGGGACAGGGGGAAATGAGCAGTTCTTC.

This clonotype was recorded a few times. J is TRBJ2-3 and V is TRBV12-5; D is unresolved. The CDR3 contains 14 residues. Germline V gene lookup returns CDR1 LGHNT and CDR2 FRNRAP. Trimming removed 1 base at V and 12 bases at J, with 17 bases between. In nucleotides, the CDR3 is TGTGCTAGTGGTTTGGCCGACGGGTGGGCTGTACAGTATTTT. Amino acid sequence: CASGLADGWAVQYF. The whole variable domain, remainder taken from reference TRBV12-5 and TRBJ2-3, is DARVTQTPRHKVTEMGQEVTMRCQPILGHNTVFWYRQTMMQGLELLAYFRNRAPLDDSGMPKDRFSAEMPDATLATLKIQPSEPRDSAVYFCASGLADGWAVQYFGPGTRLTVL.

This chain uses TRBV28 with TRBJ1-3; TRBD1 matches at 8 bases. The CDR3 spans 14 residues. Trimming took 2 bases from V and 7 from J; bases not matched to a gene: 4. The V gene's germline CDR1 is MDHEN and CDR2 SYDVKM. In DNA, the CDR3 is TGTGCCAGCAGTTTACGGCAGGGGGCGAACACCATATATTTT. Translating gives CASSLRQGANTIYF.

This clonotype was seen a handful of times. This chain joins TRBV28 and TRBJ1-1; unclear D gene. The CDR3 runs 14 residues. V lost 7 bases, J lost 13 bases, and 25 bases lay in between. Looked up from germline, CDR1 is MDHEN and CDR2 is SYDVKM. The CDR3 DNA sequence: TGTGCCAGCACCCGAACCCGGGAACATCAGACGCATTTCTTT. The encoded protein is CASTRTREHQTHFF.

The V gene is TRBV28, the J gene TRBJ2-7; 8 bases line up with TRBD1. J lost 0 bases, V lost 6 bases, and 7 bases had no gene match. The CDR3 runs 15 residues. Germline CDR1 MDHEN, CDR2 SYDVKM. The CDR3 region has the DNA TGTGCCAGCAGCCCTTGGACAGGGAGCTCCTACGAGCAGTACTTC. Protein product: CASSPWTGSSYEQYF.

This rearrangement joins TRBV7-3 to TRBJ2-1; 8 bases align to TRBD2. The CDR3 spans 17 residues. In germline, CDR1 is SGHTA, CDR2 FQGTGA. V gave up 3 bases and J gave up 4 bases; unmatched junction bases: 11. The CDR3 here is CASSFLPGGPGYNEQFF. CDR3 bases: TGTGCCAGCAGCTTCCTCCCGGGAGGGCCCGGGTACAATGAGCAGTTCTTC.

There are many counts of this clonotype. V usage is TRBV7-2 and J usage is TRBJ2-7, with a weak D call TRBD1 (6 bases). Germline V CDR1 and CDR2: SGHTA, FQGNSA. There are 15 residues in the CDR3. Trimming stripped 5 bases from V and 4 bases from J, with 18 bases between. CDR3 in DNA: TGTGCCAGCAGCCCTCCGACAGGAAAACGTTACGAGCAGTACTTC. This gives the protein CASSPPTGKRYEQYF.

Only a few counts were recorded for this clonotype. The chain has TRBV12-3 or TRBV12-4 and TRBJ1-2; the match to TRBD1 covers 11 bases. V lost 7 bases, J lost 0 bases, and 4 bases stayed unmatched. This CDR3 has 15 residues. The CDR3 bases are TGTGCCAGCACCTCGGGACAGGGGGCTAACTATGGCTACACCTTC. Amino acid sequence: CASTSGQGANYGYTF.

The sample holds many counts of this clonotype. The genes are TRBV7-8 and TRBJ1-3; D might be TRBD1 (6 bases). Germline V gives CDR1 SGHVS, CDR2 FQNEAQ. CDR3 length equals 15 residues. Trimming shortened V by 4 bases and J by 0 bases, and 10 bases separated the two germline ends. As DNA, the CDR3 is TGTGCCAGCAGCTCCTGGGGGGCCTCTGGAAACACCATATATTTT. Its protein product is CASSSWGASGNTIYF.

This chain links TRBV24-1 with TRBJ2-5; weak D call: TRBD2 (5 bases). This CDR3 has 17 amino acids. Germline V CDR1 and CDR2: KGHDR, SFDVKD. Deletions cut 5 bases from V and 5 bases from J, with 23 bases between. The CDR3 spells CATSVGGPGARVETQYF. The CDR3 DNA sequence: TGTGCCACCAGTGTGGGCGGGCCCGGCGCTCGGGTGGAGACCCAGTACTTC.

This clonotype was seen only a few times. This chain joins TRBV24-1 and TRBJ1-1, with D tentatively TRBD1 (6 bases). The CDR3 consists of 13 residues. Germline CDR1 reads KGHDR; CDR2 reads SFDVKD. V shed 1 base and J shed 10 bases, with 12 bases lying between them. The CDR3 sequence: CATSDFTGAPAFF. The CDR3 region has the DNA TGTGCCACCAGTGATTTCACGGGGGCGCCAGCTTTCTTT.

This clonotype was seen at least ten times. The J gene is TRBJ2-1, the V gene TRBV7-2, with D possibly being TRBD1 or TRBD2 (6 bases each). In germline, CDR1 is SGHTA, CDR2 FQGNSA. Trimming cost V 1 base and J 7 bases, with 14 bases left between them. The CDR3 spans 15 residues. In DNA, the CDR3 is TGTGCCAGCAGCTTAGGGGGGGCGCAAAGGAATGAGCAGTTCTTC. This translates into CASSLGGAQRNEQFF.

The CDR3 region is CASSLAKLAYEQYV. DNA for the CDR3: TGTGCCAGCAGCTTAGCGAAACTAGCGTACGAGCAGTACGTC. The gene calls are TRBV7-2 and TRBJ2-7; 7 bases are shared with TRBD2. Germline V gives CDR1 SGHTA, CDR2 FQGNSA. The J segment lost 4 bases and the V segment lost 0 bases, leaving 3 bases of the junction unmatched. The CDR3 extends over 14 amino acids.

This clonotype turned up a few times. The chain uses TRBV11-1 and TRBJ2-6; 12 nucleotides line up with TRBD1. CDR1 and CDR2 from the germline V gene are SGHAT and FQDESV (reference sequence). The CDR3 length is 18 residues. After removal of 5 bases from V and 4 bases from J, the junction contained 9 bases not matched to a gene. For the CDR3, the DNA is TGTGCCAGCAGCCCAAGGGGACAGGGGGCAACGGGGGCCAACGTCCTGACTTTC. This sequence encodes CASSPRGQGATGANVLTF. The variable domain in full, with the rest retrieved from reference TRBV11-1 and TRBJ2-6, is EAEVAQSPRYKITEKSQAVAFWCDPISGHATLYWYRQILGQGPELLVQFQDESVVDDSQLPKDRFSAERLKGVDSTLKIQPAELGDSAMYLCASSPRGQGATGANVLTFGAGSRLTVL.

V is TRBV11-2 and J is TRBJ2-1, with TRBD2 matching 12 bases. Germline assignment: CDR1 SGHAT and CDR2 FQNNGV. This CDR3 contains 15 residues. The junction had 5 bases not matched to a gene; V was cut back by 4 bases and J by 7 bases. The CDR3, as DNA: TGTGCCAGCAGCTCTAGACTAGCGGGAGAGAATGAGCAGTTCTTC. Protein: CASSSRLAGENEQFF. Variable domain in full (rest from reference TRBV11-2 and TRBJ2-1): EAGVAQSPRYKIIEKRQSVAFWCNPISGHATLYWYQQILGQGPKLLIQFQNNGVVDDSQLPKDRFSAERLKGVDSTLKIQPAKLEDSAVYLCASSSRLAGENEQFFGPGTRLTVL.

The chain combines TRBV6-5 with TRBJ1-4, with D unclear. The CDR3 is 16 amino acids. The V gene's germline CDR1 is MNHEY and CDR2 SVGAGI. V lost 2 bases to trimming and J lost 0 bases, with 10 bases between them. The CDR3 bases are TGTGCCAGCAGTTACCAGAACGGTGCAACTAATGAAAAACTGTTTTTT. This translates into CASSYQNGATNEKLFF.

The DNA for the CDR3 is TGTGCCAGCAGCTTAAAGTTATCCTATGGCTACACCTTC. Translated: CASSLKLSYGYTF. The chain joins TRBV11-2 to TRBJ1-2; D unclear. Trimming shortened V by 2 bases and J by 4 bases, and 8 bases separated the two germline ends. The CDR3 sequence is 13 residues long. CDR1 and CDR2 from the germline V gene are SGHAT and FQNNGV.

The chain carries TRBV5-5 and TRBJ2-1; the D is unclear. Germline CDR1 and CDR2: SGHKS and YYEKEE (reference sequence). There are 15 residues in the CDR3. V shed 0 bases and J shed 4 bases, with 11 bases lying between them. The CDR3 protein is CASSLGRQLYNEQFF. CDR3 coding DNA: TGTGCCAGCAGCTTGGGGCGGCAGCTATACAATGAGCAGTTCTTC.

This clonotype was detected a few times. J is TRBJ1-3 and V is TRBV2; D may be TRBD1 (6 bases). Germline lookup yields CDR1 SNHLY and CDR2 FYNNEI. This CDR3 is 14 amino acids long. V lost 9 bases, J lost 0 bases, and 12 bases lay in between. As DNA, the CDR3 is TGTGCCAGTACCCCAGGGGTCTCTGGAAACACCATATATTTT. It codes for CASTPGVSGNTIYF. The full variable domain, its missing parts supplied by reference TRBV2 and TRBJ1-3, is EPEVTQTPSHQVTQMGQEVILRCVPISNHLYFYWYRQILGQKVEFLVSFYNNEISEKSEIFDDQFSVERPDGSNFTLKIRSTKLEDSAMYFCASTPGVSGNTIYFGEGSWLTVV.

There are a few counts of this clonotype. The chain joins TRBV12-5 to TRBJ1-1; D uncertain. Trimming removed 2 bases from V and 3 bases from J, with 7 bases in between. CDR3 length equals 13 residues. Germline lookup yields CDR1 LGHNT and CDR2 FRNRAP. The CDR3, as DNA: TGTGCTAGTGGTTTGTATCGGTACACTGAAGCTTTCTTT. Residues: CASGLYRYTEAFF. Combining the CDR3 with reference TRBV12-5 and TRBJ1-1 gives the whole variable domain DARVTQTPRHKVTEMGQEVTMRCQPILGHNTVFWYRQTMMQGLELLAYFRNRAPLDDSGMPKDRFSAEMPDATLATLKIQPSEPRDSAVYFCASGLYRYTEAFFGQGTRLTVV.